This is a list of T cell receptor beta chains from one sample in a study of blood T cells in healthy people across ages. Each CDR3 protein gets one entry after TCRdb re-called the 5' RACE reads with MiXCR. The sample holds hundreds of thousands of distinct CDR3 sequences, roughly 35% seen once. Material for sequencing was blood. Receptor source: a young man in good health. CDR3s include the opening cysteine and the closing phenylalanine or tryptophan. D genes are given only for firm matches. The size field is filled for only some rows; it gives once, few, many or a size class.

d_call,v_call,clone_size,j_call,cdr3_aa,cdr3_nt
TRBD2,TRBV20-1,NA,TRBJ2-3,CSARPLRTSGGSDTQYF,TGCAGTGCTAGACCGTTACGGACTAGCGGGGGTTCAGATACGCAGTATTTT
TRBD1,TRBV5-1,NA,TRBJ2-3,CASSLDRGSRGTQYF,TGCGCCAGCAGCTTGGACAGGGGAAGTAGGGGTACGCAGTATTTT
TRBD2,TRBV20-1,few,TRBJ2-5,CSAGTSGSQETQYF,TGCAGTGCCGGGACTAGCGGGAGCCAAGAGACCCAGTACTTC
NA,TRBV15,NA,TRBJ2-7,CATSSVFYEQYF,TGTGCCACCAGCAGCGTTTTCTACGAGCAGTACTTC
NA,TRBV7-2,NA,TRBJ2-7,CASSFGQFYEQYF,TGTGCCAGCAGCTTCGGACAGTTCTACGAGCAGTACTTC
TRBD1,TRBV6-6,NA,TRBJ1-2,CASSYGQGADVDGYTF,TGTGCCAGCAGTTACGGGCAGGGGGCAGACGTGGATGGCTACACCTTC
NA,TRBV7-3,NA,TRBJ2-7,CASSLNRGGANNEQYF,TGTGCCAGCAGCTTAAATCGAGGGGGGGCTAACAATGAGCAGTACTTC
TRBD1,TRBV28,NA,TRBJ1-4,CASSSGTANREEKLFF,TGTGCCAGCAGTTCCGGGACAGCCAACCGGGAAGAAAAACTGTTTTTT
NA,TRBV5-6,few,TRBJ2-6,CASNTRRGLFSGANVLTF,TGTGCCAGCAACACCCGCCGGGGACTCTTCTCTGGGGCCAACGTCCTGACTTTC
NA,TRBV3-1,NA,TRBJ2-7,CASSQARTSGQYF,TGTGCCAGCAGCCAGGCCAGGACCTCGGGGCAGTACTTC
NA,TRBV27,NA,TRBJ2-7,CASSAAGGGSYEQYF,TGTGCCAGCAGCGCAGCGGGCGGCGGCTCCTACGAGCAGTACTTC
TRBD2,TRBV3-1,NA,TRBJ2-3,CASSQAPGLAGGSTDTQYF,TGTGCCAGCAGCCAAGCCCCAGGACTAGCGGGGGGTAGCACAGATACGCAGTATTTT
NA,TRBV15,NA,TRBJ1-1,CATSEAFYTEAFF,TGTGCCACCAGCGAGGCATTTTACACTGAAGCTTTCTTT
TRBD2,TRBV4-3,few,TRBJ2-1,CASSQEMKSGGYNEQFF,TGCGCCAGCAGCCAAGAGATGAAGAGCGGGGGATACAATGAGCAGTTCTTC
NA,TRBV29-1,few,TRBJ1-2,CSVEWANHRGYTF,TGCAGCGTTGAGTGGGCGAACCATCGGGGCTACACCTTC
TRBD2,TRBV2,many,TRBJ2-5,CASSEASGGGETQYF,TGTGCCAGCAGTGAGGCTAGCGGGGGCGGGGAGACCCAGTACTTC